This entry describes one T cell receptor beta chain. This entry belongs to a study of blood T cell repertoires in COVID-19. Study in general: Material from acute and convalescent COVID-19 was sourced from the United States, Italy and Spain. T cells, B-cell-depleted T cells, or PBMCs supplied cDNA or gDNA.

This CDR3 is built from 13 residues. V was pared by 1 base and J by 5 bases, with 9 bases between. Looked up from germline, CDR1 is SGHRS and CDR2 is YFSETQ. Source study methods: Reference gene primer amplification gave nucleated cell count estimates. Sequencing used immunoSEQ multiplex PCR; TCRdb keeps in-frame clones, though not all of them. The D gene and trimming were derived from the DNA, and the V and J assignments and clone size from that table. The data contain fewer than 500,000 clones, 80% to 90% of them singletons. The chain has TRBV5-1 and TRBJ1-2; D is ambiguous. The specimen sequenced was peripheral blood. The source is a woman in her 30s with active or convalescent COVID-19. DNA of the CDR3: TGCGCCAGCAGCTTGTCCCCCTCGTATGGCTACACCTTC. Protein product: CASSLSPSYGYTF.